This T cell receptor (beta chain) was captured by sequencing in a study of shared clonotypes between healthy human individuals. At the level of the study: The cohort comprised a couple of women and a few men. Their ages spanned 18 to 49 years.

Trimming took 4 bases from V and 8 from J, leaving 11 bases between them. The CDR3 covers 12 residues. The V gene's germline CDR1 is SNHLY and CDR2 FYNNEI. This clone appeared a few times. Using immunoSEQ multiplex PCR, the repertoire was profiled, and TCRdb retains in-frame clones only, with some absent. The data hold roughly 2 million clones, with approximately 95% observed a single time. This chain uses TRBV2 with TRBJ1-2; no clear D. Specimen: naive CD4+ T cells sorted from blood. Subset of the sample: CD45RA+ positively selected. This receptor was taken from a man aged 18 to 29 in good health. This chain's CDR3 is CASSVTLQGYTF. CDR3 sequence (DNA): TGTGCCAGCAGTGTGACGTTACAAGGCTACACCTTC.